This T cell receptor (beta chain) was retrieved from a study of OX40 agonist ivuxolimab in advanced cancers. The wider study: With a range of roughly 20 to 85, age averaged about 59 years, and 65% to 85% were male.

TCRdb's copy holds only in-frame clones and misses some; the assay was immunoSEQ multiplex PCR. The data contain fewer than 80,000 clones, about 91% of them seen just once; the ten biggest clones take up 0.45% to 0.65%. A note on this clone: The antigen is not known. The identical CDR3 is also encoded by other nucleotide sequences in the sample.

Between the trimmed V and J ends, which lost 2 bases and 3 bases, there was a span of 5 bases. This CDR3 comprises 12 residues. In germline, CDR1 is SEHNR, CDR2 FQNEAQ (reference sequence). Whole-study findings and limits: The specificity for antigen of the expanded peripheral T cells was not determined.

The genes are TRBV7-9 and TRBJ2-7, with D hard to call. The sequences come from CD4+ or CD8+ T cells sorted from blood, collected in a trial of the OX40 agonist ivuxolimab. The clonotype originates from an adult with an advanced solid tumor such as melanoma, head and neck, liver or kidney cancer. The CDR3 sequence is CASSLQDYEQYF. The CDR3 DNA is TGTGCCAGCAGCTTACAGGACTACGAGCAGTACTTC.